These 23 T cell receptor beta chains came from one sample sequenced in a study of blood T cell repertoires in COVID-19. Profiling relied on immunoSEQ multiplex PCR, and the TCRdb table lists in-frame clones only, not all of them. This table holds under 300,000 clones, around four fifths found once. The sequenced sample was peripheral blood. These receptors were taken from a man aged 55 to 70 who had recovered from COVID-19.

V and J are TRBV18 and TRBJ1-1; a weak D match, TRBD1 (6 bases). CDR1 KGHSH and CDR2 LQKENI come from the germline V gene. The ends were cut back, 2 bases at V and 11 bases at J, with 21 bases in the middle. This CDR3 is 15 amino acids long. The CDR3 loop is CASSPGQGQGSLAFF. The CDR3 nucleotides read TGTGCCAGCTCACCAGGGCAGGGGCAAGGTTCCCTGGCTTTCTTT.

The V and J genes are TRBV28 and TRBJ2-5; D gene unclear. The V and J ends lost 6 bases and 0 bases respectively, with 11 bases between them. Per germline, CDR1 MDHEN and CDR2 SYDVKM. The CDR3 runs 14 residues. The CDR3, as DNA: TGTGCCAGCAGCCCCGGGTTCCACCAAGAGACCCAGTACTTC. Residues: CASSPGFHQETQYF. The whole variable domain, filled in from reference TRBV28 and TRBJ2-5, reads DVKVTQSSRYLVKRTGEKVFLECVQDMDHENMFWYRQDPGLGLRLIYFSYDVKMKEKGDIPEGYSVSREKKERFSLILESASTNQTSMYLCASSPGFHQETQYFGPGTRLLVL.

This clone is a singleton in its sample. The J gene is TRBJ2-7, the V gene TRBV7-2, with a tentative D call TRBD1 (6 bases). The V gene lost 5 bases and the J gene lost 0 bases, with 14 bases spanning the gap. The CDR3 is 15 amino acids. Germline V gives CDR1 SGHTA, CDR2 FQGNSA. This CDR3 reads CASSQGYSNSYEQYF. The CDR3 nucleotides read TGTGCCAGCAGCCAGGGGTATTCCAACTCCTACGAGCAGTACTTC.

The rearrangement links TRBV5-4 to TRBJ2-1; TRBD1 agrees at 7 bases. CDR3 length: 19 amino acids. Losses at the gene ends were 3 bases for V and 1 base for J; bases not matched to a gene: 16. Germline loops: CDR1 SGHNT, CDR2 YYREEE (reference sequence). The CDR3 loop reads CASSSRRGQLKKSYNEQFF. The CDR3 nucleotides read TGTGCCAGCAGCTCCAGAAGGGGACAGCTCAAAAAATCCTACAATGAGCAGTTCTTC.

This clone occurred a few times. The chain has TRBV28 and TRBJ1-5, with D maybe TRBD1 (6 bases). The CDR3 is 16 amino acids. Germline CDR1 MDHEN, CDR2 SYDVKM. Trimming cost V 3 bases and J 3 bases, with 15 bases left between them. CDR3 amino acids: CASSFISDSLNQPQHF. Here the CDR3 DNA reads TGTGCCAGCAGTTTCATCTCGGACAGCCTCAATCAGCCCCAGCATTTT. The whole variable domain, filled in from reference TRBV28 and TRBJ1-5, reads DVKVTQSSRYLVKRTGEKVFLECVQDMDHENMFWYRQDPGLGLRLIYFSYDVKMKEKGDIPEGYSVSREKKERFSLILESASTNQTSMYLCASSFISDSLNQPQHFGDGTRLSIL.

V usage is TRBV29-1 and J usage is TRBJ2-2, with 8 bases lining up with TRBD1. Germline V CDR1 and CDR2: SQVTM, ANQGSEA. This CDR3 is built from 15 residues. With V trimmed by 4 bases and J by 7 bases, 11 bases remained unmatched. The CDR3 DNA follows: TGCAGCGTTGTTGGGGGCAGGGGGCAGGTCGGGGAGCTGTTTTTT. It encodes CSVVGGRGQVGELFF.

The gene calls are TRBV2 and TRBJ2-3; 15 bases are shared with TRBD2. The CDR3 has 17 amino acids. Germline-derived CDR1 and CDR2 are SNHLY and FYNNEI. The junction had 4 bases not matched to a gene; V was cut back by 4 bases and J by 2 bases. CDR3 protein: CASSAGTSGGSTDTQYF. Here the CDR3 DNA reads TGTGCCAGCAGTGCCGGGACTAGCGGGGGGTCCACAGATACGCAGTATTTT. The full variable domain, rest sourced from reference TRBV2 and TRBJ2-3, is EPEVTQTPSHQVTQMGQEVILRCVPISNHLYFYWYRQILGQKVEFLVSFYNNEISEKSEIFDDQFSVERPDGSNFTLKIRSTKLEDSAMYFCASSAGTSGGSTDTQYFGPGTRLTVL.

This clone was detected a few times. CDR3 amino acids: CATSRAIDSSNQPQHF. The CDR3 nucleotides are TGTGCCACCAGCAGAGCCATAGACAGTTCCAATCAGCCCCAGCATTTT. V usage is TRBV15 and J usage is TRBJ1-5; a weak D match, TRBD1 (5 bases). Trimming pared 1 base from V and 3 bases from J, leaving 13 bases between. Germline assignment: CDR1 LNHNV and CDR2 YYDKDF (reference sequence). This CDR3 is 16 amino acids long. Based on the CDR3 plus reference TRBV15 and TRBJ1-5, the full variable domain is DAMVIQNPRYQVTQFGKPVTLSCSQTLNHNVMYWYQQKSSQAPKLLFHYYDKDFNNEADTPDNFQSRRPNTSFCFLDIRSPGLGDTAMYLCATSRAIDSSNQPQHFGDGTRLSIL.

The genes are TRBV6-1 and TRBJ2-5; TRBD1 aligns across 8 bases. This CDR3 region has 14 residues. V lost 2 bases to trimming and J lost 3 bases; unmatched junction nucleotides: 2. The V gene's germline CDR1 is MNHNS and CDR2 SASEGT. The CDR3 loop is CASSERGQEETQYF. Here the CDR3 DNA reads TGTGCCAGCAGTGAAAGGGGACAGGAAGAGACCCAGTACTTC.

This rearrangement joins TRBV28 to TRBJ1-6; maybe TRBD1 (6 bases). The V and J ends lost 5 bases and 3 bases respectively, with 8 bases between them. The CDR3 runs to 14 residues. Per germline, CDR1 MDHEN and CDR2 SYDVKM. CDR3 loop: CASSRQVYNSPLHF. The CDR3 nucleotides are TGTGCCAGCAGTCGACAGGTCTATAATTCACCCCTCCACTTT. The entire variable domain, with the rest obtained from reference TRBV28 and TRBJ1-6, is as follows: DVKVTQSSRYLVKRTGEKVFLECVQDMDHENMFWYRQDPGLGLRLIYFSYDVKMKEKGDIPEGYSVSREKKERFSLILESASTNQTSMYLCASSRQVYNSPLHFGNGTRLTVT.

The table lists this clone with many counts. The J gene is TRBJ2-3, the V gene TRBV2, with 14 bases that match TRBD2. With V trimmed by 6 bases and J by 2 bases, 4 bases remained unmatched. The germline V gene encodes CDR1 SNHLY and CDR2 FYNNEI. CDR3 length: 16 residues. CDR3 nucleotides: TGTGCCAGCAGGAAGGGACTAGCGGGGGCCACAGATACGCAGTATTTT. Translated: CASRKGLAGATDTQYF.

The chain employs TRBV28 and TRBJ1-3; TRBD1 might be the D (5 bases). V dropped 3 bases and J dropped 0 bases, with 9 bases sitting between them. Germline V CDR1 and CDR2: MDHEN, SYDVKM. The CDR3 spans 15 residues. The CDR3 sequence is CASSFTGSSGNTIYF. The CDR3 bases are TGTGCCAGCAGTTTCACAGGATCCTCTGGAAACACCATATATTTT.

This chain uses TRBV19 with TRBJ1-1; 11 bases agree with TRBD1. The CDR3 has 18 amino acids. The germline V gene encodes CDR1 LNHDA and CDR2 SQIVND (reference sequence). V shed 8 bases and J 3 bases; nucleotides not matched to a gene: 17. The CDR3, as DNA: TGTGCCAGTCGGAAGCGGACAGGGGGCGTGAGGAGGGACACTGAAGCTTTCTTT. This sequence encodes CASRKRTGGVRRDTEAFF.

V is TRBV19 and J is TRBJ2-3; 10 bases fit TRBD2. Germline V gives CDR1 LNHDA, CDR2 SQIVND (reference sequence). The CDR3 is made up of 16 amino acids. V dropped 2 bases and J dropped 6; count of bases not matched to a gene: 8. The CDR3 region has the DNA TGTGCCAGTAGTATAAACACCGGGACTAGCGTGGATACGCAGTATTTT. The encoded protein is CASSINTGTSVDTQYF.

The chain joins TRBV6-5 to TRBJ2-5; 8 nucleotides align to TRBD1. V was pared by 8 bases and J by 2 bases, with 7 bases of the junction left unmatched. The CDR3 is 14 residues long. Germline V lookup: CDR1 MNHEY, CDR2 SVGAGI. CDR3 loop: CASGTQGVQETQYF. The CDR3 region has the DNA TGTGCCAGCGGAACACAGGGGGTACAAGAGACCCAGTACTTC.

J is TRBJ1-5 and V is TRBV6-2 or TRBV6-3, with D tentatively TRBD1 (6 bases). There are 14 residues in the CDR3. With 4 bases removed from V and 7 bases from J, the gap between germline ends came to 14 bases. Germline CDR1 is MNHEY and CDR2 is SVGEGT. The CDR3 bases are TGTGCCAGCAGTTCAAACAGGGCTAAGCAGCCCCAGCATTTT. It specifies CASSSNRAKQPQHF.

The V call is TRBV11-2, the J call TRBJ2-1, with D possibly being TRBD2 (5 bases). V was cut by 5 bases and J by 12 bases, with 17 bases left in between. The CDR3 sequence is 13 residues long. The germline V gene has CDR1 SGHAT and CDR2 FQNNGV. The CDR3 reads CASSPRRDFGQFF. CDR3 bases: TGTGCCAGCAGCCCCCGTCGGGATTTCGGGCAGTTCTTC.

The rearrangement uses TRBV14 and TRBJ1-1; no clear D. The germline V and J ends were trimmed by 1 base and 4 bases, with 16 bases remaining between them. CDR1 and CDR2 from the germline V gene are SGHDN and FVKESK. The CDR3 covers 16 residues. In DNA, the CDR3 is TGTGCCAGCAGCCAAGTAAGGCAGGTAAACCCCACTGAAGCTTTCTTT. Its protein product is CASSQVRQVNPTEAFF.

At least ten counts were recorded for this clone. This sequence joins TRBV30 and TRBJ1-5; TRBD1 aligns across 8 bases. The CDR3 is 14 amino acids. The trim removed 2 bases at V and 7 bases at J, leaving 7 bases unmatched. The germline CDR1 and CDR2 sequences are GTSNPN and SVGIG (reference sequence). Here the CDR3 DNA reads TGTGCCTGGAGTTCAGGGGGCTGGGAGCAGCCCCAGCATTTT. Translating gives CAWSSGGWEQPQHF.

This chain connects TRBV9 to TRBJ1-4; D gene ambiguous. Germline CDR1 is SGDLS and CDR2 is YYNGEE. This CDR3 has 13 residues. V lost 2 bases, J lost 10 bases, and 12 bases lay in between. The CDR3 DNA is TGTGCCAGCAGCGTTTGGGAGACGGGAAAACTGTTTTTT. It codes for CASSVWETGKLFF.

The CDR3: CASSRLGGQGAYEQYF. As DNA, the CDR3 is TGTGCCAGCAGCCGATTGGGCGGACAGGGGGCCTACGAGCAGTACTTC. The chain recombines TRBV5-8 with TRBJ2-7; 10 bases fit TRBD1. Germline values: CDR1 SGHTS, CDR2 YDEGEE. CDR3 length equals 16 residues. V lost 4 bases and J lost 2; bases outside the gene matches: 9.

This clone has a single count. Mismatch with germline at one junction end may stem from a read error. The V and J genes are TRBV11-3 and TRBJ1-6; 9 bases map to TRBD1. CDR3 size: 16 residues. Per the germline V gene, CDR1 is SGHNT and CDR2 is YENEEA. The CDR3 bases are TGTGCCAGCAGCTCCGGGACAGGGAATGGCAATTCGCCCCTCCACTTT. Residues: CASSSGTGNGNSPLHF.

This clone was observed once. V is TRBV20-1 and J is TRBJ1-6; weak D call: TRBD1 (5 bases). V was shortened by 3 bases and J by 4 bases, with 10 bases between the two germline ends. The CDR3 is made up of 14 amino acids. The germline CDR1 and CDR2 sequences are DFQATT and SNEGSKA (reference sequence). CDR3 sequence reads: CSASPGQYNSPLHF. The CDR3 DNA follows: TGCAGTGCTAGTCCAGGACAATATAATTCACCCCTCCACTTT.